The 32 T cell receptor beta chains reported below all come from one sample, sequenced in a study of T cells in Graves' hyperthyroidism and ophthalmopathy. Regions amplified from RNA transcripts were the TCR beta CDR3 regions. A first-round RT-PCR of the TCR CDR3 used the HTBI primer set. TCRdb reanalysed the multiplex PCR reads using MiXCR and keeps one entry per CDR3 protein. The sample records some 140,000 distinct CDR3 sequences, around 21% being singletons. The sequenced sample was blood. The receptors shown here come from a woman aged 45-65 years with Graves' hyperthyroidism that later progressed to Graves' ophthalmopathy.

This clonotype was counted many times. The chain has TRBV12-3 or TRBV12-4 and TRBJ1-2; D call uncertain. The CDR3 totals 11 residues. V lost 6 bases to trimming and J lost 3 bases, with 5 bases between them. CDR3 DNA: TGTGCCAGCAGCCCGGACTATGGCTACACCTTC. It translates to CASSPDYGYTF.

This clonotype was counted only a few times. The chain carries TRBV12-3 or TRBV12-4 and TRBJ2-1; tentatively, D is TRBD1 (6 bases). This CDR3 is built from 13 residues. Trimming removed 7 bases from V and 7 bases from J, with 14 bases in between. The CDR3 protein is CASTRTVRNEQFF. The CDR3 coding sequence is TGTGCCAGCACCCGGACAGTGAGGAATGAGCAGTTCTTC.

This clonotype was found many times. V and J are TRBV28 and TRBJ1-5; D is undetermined. Trimming left V 3 bases short and J 0 bases short, with 9 bases between. The CDR3 is 15 residues long. From germline, CDR1 is MDHEN and CDR2 SYDVKM. DNA for the CDR3: TGTGCCAGCAGTTTCTGGCTCAATAGCAATCAGCCCCAGCATTTT. Translation gives CASSFWLNSNQPQHF.

The sample holds a few counts of this clonotype. The chain combines TRBV2 with TRBJ2-4; TRBD1 is a possible D gene (5 bases). Per the germline V gene, CDR1 is SNHLY and CDR2 is FYNNEI. This CDR3 contains 16 residues. V gave up 5 bases and J gave up 0 bases, with 14 bases separating them. CDR3 loop: CASSKDSALAKNIQYF. The CDR3 bases are TGTGCCAGCAGTAAAGACAGTGCTCTAGCCAAAAACATTCAGTACTTC. Drawing the rest from reference TRBV2 and TRBJ2-4, the complete variable domain is EPEVTQTPSHQVTQMGQEVILRCVPISNHLYFYWYRQILGQKVEFLVSFYNNEISEKSEIFDDQFSVERPDGSNFTLKIRSTKLEDSAMYFCASSKDSALAKNIQYFGAGTRLSVL.

The chain is built from TRBV29-1 and TRBJ2-1; TRBD2 matches 16 bases. V shed 6 bases and J 4 bases; nucleotides not matched to a gene: 12. The CDR3 has 18 residues. The germline CDR1 and CDR2 sequences are SQVTM and ANQGSEA. The CDR3 DNA sequence: TGCAGCGTCCCACCGGGACTAGCGGGAGGGCCTCAATACAATGAGCAGTTCTTC. It codes for CSVPPGLAGGPQYNEQFF.

The sample holds a few counts of this clonotype. The chain joins TRBV6-2 or TRBV6-3 to TRBJ2-1; 13 nucleotides match TRBD2. Per germline, CDR1 MNHEY and CDR2 SVGEGT. V shed 6 bases, J shed 6 bases, and the junction held 17 bases outside the gene matches. This CDR3 is 19 amino acids long. Here the CDR3 DNA reads TGTGCCAGCAGCCGTAGACTAGCGGGAGGAAAGGGGGTTACCAATGAGCAGTTCTTC. Translated: CASSRRLAGGKGVTNEQFF.

The rearrangement joins TRBV3-1 to TRBJ2-3, with a possible D match to TRBD2 (5 bases). The CDR3 covers 14 residues. Germline loops: CDR1 LGHDT, CDR2 YNNKEL (reference sequence). Trimming removed 4 bases from V and 2 bases from J, with 10 bases in between. For the CDR3, the DNA is TGTGCCAGCAGCCCCGTCGGGGTCACAGATACGCAGTATTTT. This gives the protein CASSPVGVTDTQYF.

This clonotype showed up many times. The chain links TRBV7-8 to TRBJ2-1; D unclear. The CDR3 is made up of 14 amino acids. Germline lookup yields CDR1 SGHVS and CDR2 FQNEAQ. V gave up 5 bases and J gave up 7 bases, with 15 bases separating them. CDR3 sequence: CASSGSGRRNEQFF. CDR3 bases: TGTGCCAGCAGCGGATCCGGCAGGAGAAATGAGCAGTTCTTC.

This clonotype occurred a few times. J is TRBJ2-7 and V is TRBV29-1; 9 bases agree with TRBD1. Trimming took 7 bases from V and 0 from J; bases not matched to a gene: 4. CDR3 length: 13 residues. Germline V gives CDR1 SQVTM, CDR2 ANQGSEA. The CDR3: CSGGQGLSYEQYF. The CDR3 DNA sequence: TGCAGCGGGGGACAGGGCCTCTCCTACGAGCAGTACTTC.

This clonotype was counted between two and nine times. The chain employs TRBV7-9 and TRBJ2-1; D is ambiguous. Trimming left V 3 bases short and J 5 bases short, with 8 bases between. The CDR3 is 13 residues long. CDR1 and CDR2 (germline): SEHNR, FQNEAQ (reference sequence). The CDR3: CASSLSENNEQFF. CDR3 bases: TGTGCCAGCAGCTTGAGTGAAAACAATGAGCAGTTCTTC. The full variable domain, completed using reference TRBV7-9 and TRBJ2-1, is DTGVSQNPRHKITKRGQNVTFRCDPISEHNRLYWYRQTLGQGPEFLTYFQNEAQLEKSRLLSDRFSAERPKGSFSTLEIQRTEQGDSAMYLCASSLSENNEQFFGPGTRLTVL.

The chain's CDR3 is CASRGGAGNFDEQFF. In DNA form, the CDR3 reads TGTGCCAGTAGGGGGGGGGCGGGAAACTTCGATGAGCAGTTCTTC. The chain links TRBV19 to TRBJ2-1; possibly TRBD2 for D (7 bases). CDR1 is LNHDA and CDR2 is SQIVND in the germline V gene (reference sequence). V was cut by 6 bases and J by 8 bases, with 20 bases left in between. The CDR3 extends over 15 amino acids.

The V and J genes are TRBV20-1 and TRBJ2-6, with D tentatively TRBD1 (6 bases). The CDR3 covers 16 residues. The V end was cut by 3 bases, the J end by 0 bases, with 12 bases between. The germline V gene has CDR1 DFQATT and CDR2 SNEGSKA (reference sequence). CDR3: CSARDGQSSGANVLTF. Written as DNA, the CDR3 is TGCAGTGCTAGGGATGGACAGAGCTCTGGGGCCAACGTCCTGACTTTC.

This clonotype appeared a few times. The rearrangement joins TRBV25-1 to TRBJ1-5; D gene ambiguous. The CDR3 runs to 13 residues. The V end was cut by 3 bases, the J end by 4 bases, with 7 bases between. Germline CDR1 reads MGHDK; CDR2 reads SYGVNS. The CDR3 DNA reads as TGTGCCAGCAGTGAGGTGGGGAATCAGCCCCAGCATTTT. It encodes CASSEVGNQPQHF.

The chain has TRBV9 and TRBJ2-3; D not certain. CDR3 size: 13 residues. V shed 0 bases and J shed 6 bases, with 8 bases lying between them. CDR1 and CDR2 (germline): SGDLS, YYNGEE. CDR3 in DNA: TGTGCCAGCAGCGTAGGGAACCCGGATACGCAGTATTTT. Amino acids: CASSVGNPDTQYF.

The sample holds a few counts of this clonotype. This chain links TRBV15 with TRBJ2-3; D unclear. The CDR3 has 13 amino acids. CDR1 is LNHNV and CDR2 is YYDKDF in the germline V gene (reference sequence). Between the trimmed V and J ends, which lost 6 bases and 0 bases, there was a span of 7 bases. The CDR3 sequence is CATSFVSTDTQYF. The CDR3 bases are TGTGCCACCAGTTTCGTTAGCACAGATACGCAGTATTTT.

This clonotype has more than one count but fewer than ten. This chain connects TRBV12-3 or TRBV12-4 to TRBJ2-7, with 7 bases aligning to TRBD2. CDR3 length equals 15 residues. Germline trimming cut 6 bases from V and 0 bases from J; bases unmatched to any gene: 8. CDR3 loop: CASRKSGKSSYEQYF. Written as DNA, the CDR3 is TGTGCCAGCAGAAAGAGCGGGAAGAGCTCCTACGAGCAGTACTTC.

In this sample, this clonotype turned up a few times. The chain links TRBV20-1 to TRBJ1-5; the D is unclear. Germline assignment: CDR1 DFQATT and CDR2 SNEGSKA (reference sequence). Trimming shortened V by 0 bases and J by 3 bases, and 15 bases separated the two germline ends. CDR3 length: 16 residues. CDR3: CSARDREGLVNQPQHF. In nucleotides, the CDR3 is TGCAGTGCTAGAGATCGGGAAGGGCTCGTCAATCAGCCCCAGCATTTT.

This clonotype has ten or more counts. The rearrangement joins TRBV29-1 to TRBJ2-3; D unresolved. This CDR3 has 14 amino acids. Trimming took off 3 bases at V and 1 base at J, with 11 bases between the two ends. Germline V gene data show CDR1 as SQVTM and CDR2 as ANQGSEA. CDR3 amino acids: CSVEKGYGTDTQYF. The CDR3 DNA follows: TGCAGCGTTGAGAAGGGCTACGGCACAGATACGCAGTATTTT.

This clonotype was seen many times. The V and J genes are TRBV12-3 or TRBV12-4 and TRBJ1-4; tentative D call: TRBD1 (6 bases). This CDR3 spans 17 amino acids. With 6 bases removed from V and 0 bases from J, the gap between germline ends came to 17 bases. The CDR3, as DNA: TGTGCCAGCAGGCGCCAGAGGACAGAAACAACTAATGAAAAACTGTTTTTT. Translated, it gives CASRRQRTETTNEKLFF.

CDR3 coding DNA: TGTGCCAGCAGAGAGCTACCGGGAAATACGCAGTATTTT. It codes for CASRELPGNTQYF. The chain employs TRBV2 and TRBJ2-3; weak D call: TRBD2 (5 bases). The CDR3 is 13 amino acids. V was shortened by 6 bases and J by 7 bases, with 14 bases between the two germline ends. CDR1 is SNHLY and CDR2 is FYNNEI in the germline V gene. The full variable domain, with the rest looked up from reference TRBV2 and TRBJ2-3, is EPEVTQTPSHQVTQMGQEVILRCVPISNHLYFYWYRQILGQKVEFLVSFYNNEISEKSEIFDDQFSVERPDGSNFTLKIRSTKLEDSAMYFCASRELPGNTQYFGPGTRLTVL.

This clonotype has at least ten counts. The chain joins TRBV20-1 to TRBJ1-1; 8 bases agree with TRBD1. The CDR3 covers 13 residues. Germline assignment: CDR1 DFQATT and CDR2 SNEGSKA (reference sequence). V lost 1 base, J lost 7 bases, and 5 bases stayed unmatched. The CDR3 region is CSARVTGAIEAFF. CDR3 in DNA: TGCAGTGCTAGAGTGACAGGGGCGATTGAAGCTTTCTTT.

This clonotype came up many times. This chain connects TRBV4-1 to TRBJ2-2; D is unresolved. V lost 3 bases and J lost 8, with 10 bases in between. Germline CDR1 MGHRA, CDR2 YSYEKL. The CDR3 extends over 13 amino acids. CDR3 region: CASSQGLPGELFF. CDR3 nucleotide sequence: TGCGCCAGCAGCCAGGGTTTGCCTGGGGAGCTGTTTTTT.

This clonotype was recorded many times. The rearrangement joins TRBV7-9 to TRBJ2-7; D perhaps matches TRBD2 (6 bases). Germline V gene sequence: CDR1 SEHNR, CDR2 FQNEAQ (reference sequence). Trimming removed 5 bases from V and 2 bases from J, with 13 bases in between. This CDR3 has 14 residues. The CDR3 region is CASSQSLAPYEQYF. As DNA, the CDR3 is TGTGCCAGCAGCCAATCACTAGCACCCTACGAGCAGTACTTC.

In this sample, this clonotype turned up many times. The chain recombines TRBV2 with TRBJ2-7; TRBD2 is a possible D gene (6 bases). The CDR3 runs 11 residues. Trimming removed 8 bases at V and 3 bases at J, with 8 bases between. Germline-derived CDR1 and CDR2 are SNHLY and FYNNEI. CDR3 sequence: CASGGYYEQYF. The CDR3 DNA reads TGTGCCAGCGGAGGGTACTACGAGCAGTACTTC.

This clonotype was detected many times. The J gene is TRBJ2-3, the V gene TRBV29-1; D is possibly TRBD2 (7 bases). Trimming removed 4 bases from V and 7 bases from J, with 15 bases in between. This CDR3 spans 13 amino acids. CDR1 and CDR2 from the germline V gene are SQVTM and ANQGSEA. CDR3 nucleotides: TGCAGCGTTGTTGACAGCGGGACACATACGCAGTATTTT. Translation gives CSVVDSGTHTQYF.

This clonotype was seen many times. The V and J genes are TRBV5-5 and TRBJ1-1; 8 bases are shared with TRBD1. CDR1 and CDR2 from the germline V gene are SGHKS and YYEKEE (reference sequence). Trimming at V came to 2 bases and at J to 8 bases, leaving 5 bases not matched to a gene. This CDR3 is 13 amino acids long. The CDR3 is CASSFQGAYEAFF. CDR3 coding DNA: TGTGCCAGCAGCTTCCAGGGGGCTTACGAAGCTTTCTTT.

For this clonotype: A much more abundant neighbour one base away suggests this may be a read error. The chain couples TRBV5-1 to TRBJ2-5, with TRBD2 identical over 7 bases. Germline assignment: CDR1 SGHRS and CDR2 YFSETQ. The CDR3 loop spans 15 amino acids. CDR3 protein: CASILDGAGDGTQYF. The CDR3 coding sequence is TGCGCCAGCATCTTGGATGGGGCGGGAGATGGGACCCAGTACTTC.

This clonotype came up once. The chain joins TRBV12-3 or TRBV12-4 to TRBJ1-1, with D perhaps TRBD1 (5 bases). The CDR3 loop spans 16 amino acids. Trimming stripped 0 bases from V and 7 bases from J, with 18 bases between. The CDR3 nucleotides read TGTGCCAGCAGTTTAGCTCAAGCCAGGGCCGCCGTTGAAGCTTTCTTT. It specifies CASSLAQARAAVEAFF.

This clonotype was counted a few times. At one boundary the junction diverges from the germline segment, which might be a read error. J is TRBJ2-1 and V is TRBV29-1; D might be TRBD1 (6 bases). This CDR3 contains 15 residues. Germline CDR1 reads SQVTM; CDR2 reads ANQGSEA. The CDR3 sequence is CSVALPGVSYDEQFF. The CDR3 DNA reads as TGCAGCGTTGCTCTTCCAGGGGTCTCCTACGATGAGCAGTTCTTC.

The V and J genes are TRBV11-2 and TRBJ2-7, with D possibly TRBD2 on 6 matching bases. This CDR3 has 14 amino acids. Trimming left V 1 base short and J 9 bases short, with 16 bases between. The germline gives CDR1 SGHAT, CDR2 FQNNGV. Here the CDR3 reads CASSLGGALRGQYF. In DNA form, the CDR3 reads TGTGCCAGCAGCTTAGGCGGGGCTCTACGCGGGCAGTACTTC.

This clonotype came up a few times. This sequence joins TRBV7-9 and TRBJ1-2; a weak D match, TRBD1 (6 bases). The CDR3 loop spans 16 amino acids. The germline gives CDR1 SEHNR, CDR2 FQNEAQ (reference sequence). The V end was cut by 4 bases, the J end by 0 bases, with 15 bases between. DNA of the CDR3: TGTGCCAGCAGCTCCGACCGGGACAACACTAACTATGGCTACACCTTC. Protein product: CASSSDRDNTNYGYTF.

V usage is TRBV9 and J usage is TRBJ2-1; 8 bases are shared with TRBD2. The CDR3 runs to 15 residues. Looked up from germline, CDR1 is SGDLS and CDR2 is YYNGEE. The ends lost 4 bases at V and 8 bases at J; junction bases unmatched: 11. The CDR3 DNA sequence: TGTGCCAGCAGCTTCACGAGCGGGAGTATGGATGAGCAGTTCTTC. It translates to CASSFTSGSMDEQFF.